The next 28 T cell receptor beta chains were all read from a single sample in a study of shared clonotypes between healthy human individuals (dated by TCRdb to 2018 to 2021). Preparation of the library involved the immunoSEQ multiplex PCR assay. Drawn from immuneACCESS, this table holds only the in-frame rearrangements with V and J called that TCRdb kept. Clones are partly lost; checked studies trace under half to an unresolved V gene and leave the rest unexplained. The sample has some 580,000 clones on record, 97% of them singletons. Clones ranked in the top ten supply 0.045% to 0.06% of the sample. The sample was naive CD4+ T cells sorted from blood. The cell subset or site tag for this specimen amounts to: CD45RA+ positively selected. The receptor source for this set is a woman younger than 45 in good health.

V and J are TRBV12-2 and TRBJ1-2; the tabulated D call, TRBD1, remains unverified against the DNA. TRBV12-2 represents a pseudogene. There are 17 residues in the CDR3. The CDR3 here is CASRCYGTGQTMMDYTF. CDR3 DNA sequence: TGTGCAAGTCGCTGCTACGGGACAGGACAAACAATGATGGACTACACCTTC.

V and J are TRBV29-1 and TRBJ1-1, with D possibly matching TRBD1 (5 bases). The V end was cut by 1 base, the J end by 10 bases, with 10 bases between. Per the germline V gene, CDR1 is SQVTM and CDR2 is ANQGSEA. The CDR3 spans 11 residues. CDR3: CSVEAGRGAFF. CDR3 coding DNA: TGCAGCGTTGAAGCAGGGAGAGGAGCTTTCTTT.

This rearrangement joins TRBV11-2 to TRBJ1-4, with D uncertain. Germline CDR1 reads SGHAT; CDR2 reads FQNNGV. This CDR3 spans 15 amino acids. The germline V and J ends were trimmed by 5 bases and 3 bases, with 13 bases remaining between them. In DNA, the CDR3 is TGTGCCAGCAGCCAAGGGTACAGCTCTAATGAAAAACTGTTTTTT. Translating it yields CASSQGYSSNEKLFF.

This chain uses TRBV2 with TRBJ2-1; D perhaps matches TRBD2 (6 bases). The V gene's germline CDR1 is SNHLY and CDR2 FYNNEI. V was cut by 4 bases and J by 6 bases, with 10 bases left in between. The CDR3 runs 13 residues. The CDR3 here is CASSGGTSNEQFF. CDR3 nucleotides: TGTGCCAGCAGTGGTGGGACTTCCAATGAGCAGTTCTTC.

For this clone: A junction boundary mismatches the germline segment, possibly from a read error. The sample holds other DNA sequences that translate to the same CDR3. The CDR3, as DNA: TGCGCCAGTAGCTTAAACTACGCGGTCACCAGTCCCTACGAGCAGTACTTC. Its protein is CASSLNYAVTSPYEQYF. The rearrangement links TRBV5-1 to TRBJ2-7; no reliable D call. There are 17 residues in the CDR3. Per the germline V gene, CDR1 is SGHRS and CDR2 is YFSETQ.

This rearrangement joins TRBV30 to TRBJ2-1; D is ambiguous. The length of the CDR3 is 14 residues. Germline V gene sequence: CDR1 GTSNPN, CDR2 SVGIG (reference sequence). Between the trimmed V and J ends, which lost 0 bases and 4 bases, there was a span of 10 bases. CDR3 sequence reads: CAWSVRLGYNEQFF. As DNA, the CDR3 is TGTGCCTGGAGTGTACGGTTAGGTTACAATGAGCAGTTCTTC.

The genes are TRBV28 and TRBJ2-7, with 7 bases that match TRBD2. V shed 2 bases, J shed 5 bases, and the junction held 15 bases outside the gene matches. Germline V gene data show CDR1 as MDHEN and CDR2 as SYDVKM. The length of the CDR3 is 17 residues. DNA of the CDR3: TGTGCCAGCAGTTTACCCCAGACGATCGGCGGGAGTGACGAGCAGTACTTC. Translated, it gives CASSLPQTIGGSDEQYF. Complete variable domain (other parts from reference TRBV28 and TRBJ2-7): DVKVTQSSRYLVKRTGEKVFLECVQDMDHENMFWYRQDPGLGLRLIYFSYDVKMKEKGDIPEGYSVSREKKERFSLILESASTNQTSMYLCASSLPQTIGGSDEQYFGPGTRLTVT.

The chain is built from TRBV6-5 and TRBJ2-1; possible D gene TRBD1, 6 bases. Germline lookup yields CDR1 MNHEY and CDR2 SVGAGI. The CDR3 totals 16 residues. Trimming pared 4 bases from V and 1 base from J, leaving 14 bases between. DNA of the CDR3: TGTGCCAGCAGTTCGACGACAGGTCCGTCCTACAATGAGCAGTTCTTC. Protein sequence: CASSSTTGPSYNEQFF.

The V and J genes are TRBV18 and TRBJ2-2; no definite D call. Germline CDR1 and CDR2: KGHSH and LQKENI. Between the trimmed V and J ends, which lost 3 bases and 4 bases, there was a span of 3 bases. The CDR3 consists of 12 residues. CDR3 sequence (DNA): TGTGCCAGCTCACCTTTCACCGGGGAGCTGTTTTTT. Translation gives CASSPFTGELFF.

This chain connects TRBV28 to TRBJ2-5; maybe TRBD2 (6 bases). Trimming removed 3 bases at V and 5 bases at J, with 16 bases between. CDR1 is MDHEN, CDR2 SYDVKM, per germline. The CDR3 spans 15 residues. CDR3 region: CASSFIQDRGETQYF. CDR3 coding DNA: TGTGCCAGCAGTTTCATTCAGGACCGGGGGGAGACCCAGTACTTC.

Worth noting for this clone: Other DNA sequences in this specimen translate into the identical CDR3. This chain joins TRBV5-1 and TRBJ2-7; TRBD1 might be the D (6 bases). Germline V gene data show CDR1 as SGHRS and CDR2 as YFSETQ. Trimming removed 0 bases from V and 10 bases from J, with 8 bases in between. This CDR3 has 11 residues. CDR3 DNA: TGCGCCAGCAGCTTGGAGGGGGAACAGTACTTC. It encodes CASSLEGEQYF. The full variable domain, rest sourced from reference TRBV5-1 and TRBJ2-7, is KAGVTQTPRYLIKTRGQQVTLSCSPISGHRSVSWYQQTPGQGLQFLFEYFSETQRNKGNFPGRFSGRQFSNSRSEMNVSTLELGDSALYLCASSLEGEQYFGPGTRLTVT.

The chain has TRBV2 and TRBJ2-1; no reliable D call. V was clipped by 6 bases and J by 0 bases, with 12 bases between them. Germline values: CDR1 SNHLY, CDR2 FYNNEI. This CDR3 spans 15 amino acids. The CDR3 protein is CASSPTESSYNEQFF. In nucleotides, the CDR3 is TGTGCCAGCAGCCCCACCGAGAGCTCCTACAATGAGCAGTTCTTC.

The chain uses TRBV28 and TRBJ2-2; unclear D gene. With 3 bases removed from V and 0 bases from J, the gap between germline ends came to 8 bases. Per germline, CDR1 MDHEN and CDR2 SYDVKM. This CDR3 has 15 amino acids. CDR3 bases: TGTGCCAGCAGTTTCGGCAGCGCGAACACCGGGGAGCTGTTTTTT. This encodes CASSFGSANTGELFF.

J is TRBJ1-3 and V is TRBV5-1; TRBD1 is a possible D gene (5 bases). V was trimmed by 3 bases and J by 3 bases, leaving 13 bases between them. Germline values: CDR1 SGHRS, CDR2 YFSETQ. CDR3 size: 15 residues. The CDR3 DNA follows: TGCGCCAGCAGCTCCCTGGGGGTATTTGGAAACACCATATATTTT. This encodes CASSSLGVFGNTIYF.

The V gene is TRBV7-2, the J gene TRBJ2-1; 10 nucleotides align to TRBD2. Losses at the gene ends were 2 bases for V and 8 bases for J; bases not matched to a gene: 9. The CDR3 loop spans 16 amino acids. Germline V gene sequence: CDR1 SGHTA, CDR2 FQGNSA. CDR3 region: CASSLWRLAGVDEQFF. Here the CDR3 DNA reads TGTGCCAGCAGCTTATGGCGGCTAGCGGGAGTCGATGAGCAGTTCTTC.

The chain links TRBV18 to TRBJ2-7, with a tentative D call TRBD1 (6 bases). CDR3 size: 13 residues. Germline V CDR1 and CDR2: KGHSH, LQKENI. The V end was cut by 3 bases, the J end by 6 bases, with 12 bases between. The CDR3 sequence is CASSPDSLGEQYF. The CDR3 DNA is TGTGCCAGCTCACCGGACAGCCTGGGCGAGCAGTACTTC.

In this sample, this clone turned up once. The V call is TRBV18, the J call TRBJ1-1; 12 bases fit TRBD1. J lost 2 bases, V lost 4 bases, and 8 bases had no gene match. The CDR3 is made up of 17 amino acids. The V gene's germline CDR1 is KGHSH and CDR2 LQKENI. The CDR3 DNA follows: TGTGCCAGCTCACTCAGTTGGGACAGGGGGCTTAACACTGAAGCTTTCTTT. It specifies CASSLSWDRGLNTEAFF.

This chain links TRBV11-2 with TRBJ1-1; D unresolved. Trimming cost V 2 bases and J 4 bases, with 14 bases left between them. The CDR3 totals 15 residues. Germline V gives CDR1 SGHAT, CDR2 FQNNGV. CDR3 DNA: TGTGCCAGCAGCTTATCGGCAGGTTCGACCACTGAAGCTTTCTTT. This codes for CASSLSAGSTTEAFF. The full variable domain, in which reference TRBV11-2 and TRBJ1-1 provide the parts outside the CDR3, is EAGVAQSPRYKIIEKRQSVAFWCNPISGHATLYWYQQILGQGPKLLIQFQNNGVVDDSQLPKDRFSAERLKGVDSTLKIQPAKLEDSAVYLCASSLSAGSTTEAFFGQGTRLTVV.

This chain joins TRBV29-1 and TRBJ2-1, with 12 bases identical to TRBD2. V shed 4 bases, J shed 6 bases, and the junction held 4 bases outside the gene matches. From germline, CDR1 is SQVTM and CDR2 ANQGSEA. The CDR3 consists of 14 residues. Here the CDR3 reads CSVAPSGRGNEQFF. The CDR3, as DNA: TGCAGCGTTGCCCCTAGCGGGAGGGGCAATGAGCAGTTCTTC.

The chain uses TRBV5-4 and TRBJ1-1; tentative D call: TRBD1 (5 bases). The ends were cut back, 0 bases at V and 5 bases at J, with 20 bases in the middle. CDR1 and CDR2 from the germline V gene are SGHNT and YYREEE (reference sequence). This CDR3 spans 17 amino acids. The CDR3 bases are TGTGCCAGCAGCTTGGGCGGGACCACCATCCGGGGTACTGAAGCTTTCTTT. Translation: CASSLGGTTIRGTEAFF.

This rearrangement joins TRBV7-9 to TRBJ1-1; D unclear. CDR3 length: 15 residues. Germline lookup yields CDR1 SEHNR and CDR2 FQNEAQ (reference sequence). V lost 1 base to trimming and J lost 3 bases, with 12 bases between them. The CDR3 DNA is TGTGCCAGCAGCTTAGGGCAGTTTGAAGACACTGAAGCTTTCTTT. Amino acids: CASSLGQFEDTEAFF.

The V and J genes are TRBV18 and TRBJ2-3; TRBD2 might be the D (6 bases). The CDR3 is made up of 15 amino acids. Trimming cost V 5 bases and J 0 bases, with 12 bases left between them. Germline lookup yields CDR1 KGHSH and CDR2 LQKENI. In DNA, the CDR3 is TGTGCCAGCTCAAAAACTAGCTCTAGCACAGATACGCAGTATTTT. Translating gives CASSKTSSSTDTQYF.

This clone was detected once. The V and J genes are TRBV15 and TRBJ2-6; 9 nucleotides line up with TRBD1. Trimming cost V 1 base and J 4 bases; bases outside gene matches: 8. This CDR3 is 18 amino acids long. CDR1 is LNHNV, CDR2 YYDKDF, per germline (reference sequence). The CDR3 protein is CATSRGYRGLSGANVLTF. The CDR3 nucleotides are TGTGCCACCAGCAGAGGGTACAGGGGGCTTTCCGGGGCCAACGTCCTGACTTTC. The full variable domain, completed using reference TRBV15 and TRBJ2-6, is DAMVIQNPRYQVTQFGKPVTLSCSQTLNHNVMYWYQQKSSQAPKLLFHYYDKDFNNEADTPDNFQSRRPNTSFCFLDIRSPGLGDTAMYLCATSRGYRGLSGANVLTFGAGSRLTVL.

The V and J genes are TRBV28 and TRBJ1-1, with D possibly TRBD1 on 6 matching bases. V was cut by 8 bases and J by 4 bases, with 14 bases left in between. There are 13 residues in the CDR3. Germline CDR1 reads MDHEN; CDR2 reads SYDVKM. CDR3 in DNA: TGTGCCAGCGGTCCGGGACAAGTCACTGAAGCTTTCTTT. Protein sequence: CASGPGQVTEAFF.

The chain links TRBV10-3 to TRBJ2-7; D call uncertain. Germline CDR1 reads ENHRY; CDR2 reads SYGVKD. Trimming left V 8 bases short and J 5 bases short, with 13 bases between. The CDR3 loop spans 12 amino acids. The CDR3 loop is CAIEDEGHEQYF. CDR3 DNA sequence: TGTGCCATCGAAGACGAAGGCCACGAGCAGTACTTC.

CDR3 protein: CASSLAGTAGNTIYF. The DNA of the CDR3 is TGTGCCAGCAGCTTAGCCGGGACAGCTGGAAACACCATATATTTT. V gene TRBV7-9 combines with J gene TRBJ1-3, with 7 bases identical to TRBD1. Germline V gene sequence: CDR1 SEHNR, CDR2 FQNEAQ (reference sequence). The CDR3 is 15 amino acids. Trimming took 0 bases from V and 2 from J; bases not matched to a gene: 1.

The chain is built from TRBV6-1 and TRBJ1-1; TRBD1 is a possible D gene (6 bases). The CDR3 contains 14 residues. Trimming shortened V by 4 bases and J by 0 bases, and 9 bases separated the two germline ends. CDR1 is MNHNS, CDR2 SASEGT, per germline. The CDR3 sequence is CASSATGMNTEAFF. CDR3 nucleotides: TGTGCCAGCAGTGCGACAGGAATGAACACTGAAGCTTTCTTT.

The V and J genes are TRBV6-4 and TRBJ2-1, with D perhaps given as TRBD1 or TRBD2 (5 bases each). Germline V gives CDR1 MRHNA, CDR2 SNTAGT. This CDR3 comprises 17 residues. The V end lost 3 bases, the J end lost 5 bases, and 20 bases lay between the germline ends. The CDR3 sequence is CASSESRSGLGHNEQFF. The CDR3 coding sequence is TGTGCCAGCAGTGAAAGTCGTTCGGGGCTGGGCCACAATGAGCAGTTCTTC.